This entry concerns a single T cell receptor beta chain. This CDR3 spans 17 amino acids. Losses at the gene ends were 5 bases for V and 3 bases for J; bases not matched to a gene: 10. CDR1 SGHTA and CDR2 FQGNSA come from the germline V gene. The entry originates in a study of blood T cell repertoires in COVID-19. Looking at the study overall: Whether acute or convalescent, the COVID-19 samples came from the United States, Italy and Spain. Nucleic acid was either cDNA or gDNA, and it came from T cells, B-cell-depleted T cells, or PBMCs.

This table comes from immunoSEQ multiplex PCR, and its TCRdb copy is limited to in-frame clones, with some not included. The sample contains some 130,000 clones, under 85% of which appear only once. The sequenced sample consisted of peripheral blood. The rearrangement uses TRBV7-2 and TRBJ1-6, with 7 bases that match TRBD1. This clonotype was sampled from a man aged 40-49 years with active or convalescent COVID-19. CDR3 region: CASSLSRQGYYNSPLHF. In DNA, the CDR3 is TGTGCCAGCAGCCTTTCTCGACAGGGCTACTATAATTCACCCCTCCACTTT. Supplemented by reference TRBV7-2 and TRBJ1-6, the full variable domain reads GAGVSQSPSNKVTEKGKDVELRCDPISGHTALYWYRQSLGQGLEFLIYFQGNSAPDKSGLPSDRFSAERTGGSVSTLTIQRTQQEDSAVYLCASSLSRQGYYNSPLHFGNGTRLTVT.